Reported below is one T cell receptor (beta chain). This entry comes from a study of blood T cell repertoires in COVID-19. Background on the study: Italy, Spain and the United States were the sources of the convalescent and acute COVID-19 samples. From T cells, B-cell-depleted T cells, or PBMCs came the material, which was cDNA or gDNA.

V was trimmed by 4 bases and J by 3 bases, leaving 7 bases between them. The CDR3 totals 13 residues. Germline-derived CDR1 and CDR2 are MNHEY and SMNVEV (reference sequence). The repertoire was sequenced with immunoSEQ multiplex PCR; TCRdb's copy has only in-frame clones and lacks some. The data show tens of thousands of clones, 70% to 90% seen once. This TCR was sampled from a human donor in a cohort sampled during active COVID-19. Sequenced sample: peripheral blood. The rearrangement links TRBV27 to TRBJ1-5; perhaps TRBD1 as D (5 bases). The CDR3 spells CASSSGSNQPQHF. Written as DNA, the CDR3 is TGTGCCAGCAGTTCAGGGTCCAATCAGCCCCAGCATTTT.